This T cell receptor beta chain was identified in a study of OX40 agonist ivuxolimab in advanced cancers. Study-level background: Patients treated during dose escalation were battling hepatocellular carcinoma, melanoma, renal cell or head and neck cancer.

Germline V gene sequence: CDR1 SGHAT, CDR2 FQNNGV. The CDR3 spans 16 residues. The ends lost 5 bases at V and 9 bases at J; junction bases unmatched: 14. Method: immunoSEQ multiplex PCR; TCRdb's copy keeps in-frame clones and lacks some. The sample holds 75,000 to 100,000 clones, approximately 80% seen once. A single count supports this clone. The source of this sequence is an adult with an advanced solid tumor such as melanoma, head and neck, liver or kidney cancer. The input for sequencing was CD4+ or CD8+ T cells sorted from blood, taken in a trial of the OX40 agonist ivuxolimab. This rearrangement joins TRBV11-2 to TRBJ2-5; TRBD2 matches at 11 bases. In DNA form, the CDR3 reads TGTGCCAGCAGCCCAAGTCCCGGGACTAGCGGAGGGGCCCAGTACTTC. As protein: CASSPSPGTSGGAQYF.